These 27 T cell receptor beta chains were sequenced from one sample in a study of CD8+ T cells in alopecia areata. Treatment indicated: oral pan-JAK inhibitor, 5-10 mg twice daily. cDNA prepared by RNA extraction and subsequent reverse transcription served as the template for sequencing. Assay: immunoSEQ multiplex PCR; the TCRdb copy retains only in-frame clones and omits some. The sample has 40,000 to 50,000 clones; about two thirds are singletons. The sample was CD8+ T cells sorted from blood, taken at week 4, from a patient treated with tofacitinib. The receptors were gathered from a human donor with alopecia areata.

This chain joins TRBV27 and TRBJ2-7; TRBD2 matches 7 bases. The CDR3 totals 12 residues. Per the germline V gene, CDR1 is MNHEY and CDR2 is SMNVEV (reference sequence). Trimming removed 6 bases from V and 6 bases from J; junction bases left unmatched: 5. CDR3 in DNA: TGTGCCAGCAGCGGGGGGTCCCTCGAGCAGTACTTC. Translation: CASSGGSLEQYF.

This clone was recorded a few times. The chain links TRBV6-6 to TRBJ1-2; D unclear. V lost 2 bases, J lost 5 bases, and 9 bases lay in between. CDR3 size: 13 residues. Looked up from germline, CDR1 is MNHNY and CDR2 is SVGAGI (reference sequence). This CDR3 reads CASSYGGLYGYTF. The CDR3 DNA reads TGTGCCAGCAGTTACGGAGGGTTGTATGGCTACACCTTC.

This chain links TRBV30 with TRBJ2-3; the D gene is possibly TRBD1 (5 bases). The ends were cut back, 0 bases at V and 8 bases at J, with 18 bases in the middle. Germline V CDR1 and CDR2: GTSNPN, SVGIG (reference sequence). This CDR3 spans 15 amino acids. CDR3 region: CAWSVPRDFGPTQYF. The DNA for the CDR3 is TGTGCCTGGAGTGTACCCAGGGATTTTGGACCTACGCAGTATTTT.

The sample holds a few counts of this clone. The chain links TRBV29-1 to TRBJ2-7; either TRBD1 or TRBD2 may supply D (5 bases each). CDR1 SQVTM and CDR2 ANQGSEA come from the germline V gene. This CDR3 is built from 13 residues. V lost 5 bases and J lost 0, with 11 bases in between. The CDR3 is CSVPGTDSYEQYF. The CDR3 DNA reads as TGCAGCGTTCCCGGGACCGACTCCTACGAGCAGTACTTC.

The chain uses TRBV4-3 and TRBJ2-7, with 9 nucleotides matching TRBD1. Per the germline V gene, CDR1 is LGHNA and CDR2 is YSLEER. This CDR3 spans 16 amino acids. After removal of 0 bases from V and 1 base from J, the junction contained 4 bases not matched to a gene. CDR3: CASSQDDGQGSYEQYF. The CDR3 DNA follows: TGCGCCAGCAGCCAAGATGACGGACAGGGGTCCTACGAGCAGTACTTC.

This clone was detected a few times. The chain is built from TRBV5-1 and TRBJ1-2, with a possible D match to TRBD1 (5 bases). V was pared by 5 bases and J by 0 bases, with 8 bases between. CDR3 size: 13 residues. The germline CDR1 and CDR2 sequences are SGHRS and YFSETQ. The CDR3 nucleotides read TGCGCCAGCAGTGACAGTTCTAACTATGGCTACACCTTC. Amino acid sequence: CASSDSSNYGYTF.

This clone was seen repeatedly, ten times or more. The chain carries TRBV7-8 and TRBJ2-1; D not certain. Germline V CDR1 and CDR2: SGHVS, FQNEAQ. Between the trimmed V and J ends, which lost 4 bases and 2 bases, there was a span of 15 bases. The CDR3 totals 16 residues. The CDR3 DNA reads TGTGCCAGCAGCTCAAAAGGGTCCCCAGCCTACAATGAGCAGTTCTTC. Translating gives CASSSKGSPAYNEQFF.

The V and J genes are TRBV12-5 and TRBJ2-7, with D perhaps TRBD1 (5 bases). The V end lost 6 bases, the J end lost 5 bases, and 11 bases lay between the germline ends. The CDR3 extends over 12 amino acids. Germline loops: CDR1 LGHNT, CDR2 FRNRAP. The CDR3 loop reads CASGVDRDEQYF. CDR3 coding DNA: TGTGCTAGTGGAGTTGACAGAGACGAGCAGTACTTC.

The rearrangement links TRBV9 to TRBJ2-3, with 8 bases matching TRBD2. V was clipped by 0 bases and J by 3 bases; unmatched bases: 6. The CDR3 consists of 16 residues. CDR1 SGDLS and CDR2 YYNGEE come from the germline V gene. The CDR3 sequence is CASSVDRGGGTDTQYF. The CDR3 DNA reads TGTGCCAGCAGCGTAGACCGAGGCGGGGGGACAGATACGCAGTATTTT.

V usage is TRBV11-3 and J usage is TRBJ2-1; a weak D match, TRBD2 (5 bases). V was shortened by 5 bases and J by 0 bases, with 11 bases between the two germline ends. The V gene's germline CDR1 is SGHNT and CDR2 YENEEA. The CDR3 sequence is 15 residues long. The CDR3 region is CASSLTGSSYNEQFF. The CDR3 nucleotides are TGTGCCAGCAGCCTTACGGGGAGCTCCTACAATGAGCAGTTCTTC. Filled out from reference TRBV11-3 and TRBJ2-1, the complete variable domain reads EAGVVQSPRYKIIEKKQPVAFWCNPISGHNTLYWYLQNLGQGPELLIRYENEEAVDDSQLPKDRFSAERLKGVDSTLKIQPAELGDSAVYLCASSLTGSSYNEQFFGPGTRLTVL.

The chain is built from TRBV9 and TRBJ1-5; unclear D gene. This CDR3 contains 14 residues. CDR1 is SGDLS and CDR2 is YYNGEE in the germline V gene. V lost 2 bases, J lost 0 bases, and 6 bases lay in between. This CDR3 reads CASSVSDSNQPQHF. CDR3 nucleotide sequence: TGTGCCAGCAGCGTTTCCGATAGCAATCAGCCCCAGCATTTT.

The chain has TRBV29-1 and TRBJ2-7; D gene uncertain. V lost 0 bases and J lost 2, with 11 bases in between. The CDR3 runs to 14 residues. From germline, CDR1 is SQVTM and CDR2 ANQGSEA. CDR3 sequence: CSVEDPVVPYEQYF. The CDR3, as DNA: TGCAGCGTTGAAGATCCAGTGGTACCCTACGAGCAGTACTTC.

The chain is built from TRBV29-1 and TRBJ2-7; D may match TRBD1 or TRBD2 (5 bases each). The CDR3 covers 11 residues. V shed 4 bases and J shed 6 bases, with 10 bases lying between them. CDR1 is SQVTM and CDR2 is ANQGSEA in the germline V gene. For the CDR3, the DNA is TGCAGCGTTGGGTCTGGGGGCGAGCAGTACTTC. It is translated as CSVGSGGEQYF.

This sequence joins TRBV15 and TRBJ1-1; D uncertain. Deletions cut 5 bases from V and 0 bases from J, with 10 bases between. The CDR3 has 14 residues. The germline V gene encodes CDR1 LNHNV and CDR2 YYDKDF (reference sequence). CDR3 DNA sequence: TGTGCCACCAGCCCGGGGTATATGAACACTGAAGCTTTCTTT. This encodes CATSPGYMNTEAFF.

The rearrangement links TRBV7-3 to TRBJ1-1; D is ambiguous. Per germline, CDR1 SGHTA and CDR2 FQGTGA. Trimming took off 6 bases at V and 4 bases at J, with 12 bases between the two ends. This CDR3 contains 13 residues. The CDR3 region has the DNA TGTGCCAGCAGACTGGACGCCGGCACTGAAGCTTTCTTT. This encodes CASRLDAGTEAFF.

This clone counts as medium-sized. V gene TRBV5-4 combines with J gene TRBJ2-7; D ambiguous. Trimming took 0 bases from V and 3 from J, leaving 4 bases between them. Germline CDR1 and CDR2: SGHNT and YYREEE (reference sequence). CDR3 length equals 12 residues. CDR3 nucleotide sequence: TGTGCCAGCAGCTTGGAGGGCTACGAGCAGTACTTC. It encodes CASSLEGYEQYF.

The chain joins TRBV30 to TRBJ1-6; tentatively, D is TRBD1 (6 bases). The CDR3 has 13 residues. CDR1 GTSNPN and CDR2 SVGIG come from the germline V gene (reference sequence). V lost 8 bases, J lost 7 bases, and 15 bases lay in between. The DNA for the CDR3 is TGTGCCGCCGACAGGTCCTCCAATTCACCCCTCCACTTT. Protein sequence: CAADRSSNSPLHF.

The chain joins TRBV5-5 to TRBJ2-5, with D unresolved. CDR3 length equals 13 residues. Trimming removed 1 base at V and 3 bases at J, with 7 bases between. Germline assignment: CDR1 SGHKS and CDR2 YYEKEE (reference sequence). The CDR3 loop is CASSLHWKETQYF. The CDR3 nucleotides are TGTGCCAGCAGCTTGCACTGGAAAGAGACCCAGTACTTC.

CDR3 coding DNA: TGTGCCAGCAGCTTACTAGCAGGGGCCGACTACGAGCAGTACTTC. Translated, it gives CASSLLAGADYEQYF. This rearrangement joins TRBV7-8 to TRBJ2-7, with D tentatively TRBD1 (6 bases). The V end lost 2 bases, the J end lost 3 bases, and 14 bases lay between the germline ends. CDR3 size: 15 residues. Germline V gene data show CDR1 as SGHVS and CDR2 as FQNEAQ.

This chain uses TRBV6-5 with TRBJ2-1; D is ambiguous. V lost 4 bases and J 10 bases, leaving 14 bases between the germline ends. The CDR3 covers 13 residues. CDR1 MNHEY and CDR2 SVGAGI come from the germline V gene. This CDR3 is CASSSSPFDEQFF. DNA for the CDR3: TGTGCCAGCAGTTCCTCCCCTTTTGACGAGCAGTTCTTC.

The rearrangement joins TRBV7-9 to TRBJ1-1; unclear D gene. Trimming cost V 5 bases and J 1 base, with 11 bases left between them. This CDR3 has 14 residues. The germline V gene has CDR1 SEHNR and CDR2 FQNEAQ (reference sequence). The CDR3 coding sequence is TGTGCCAGCAGCCACCTGGGGAGGAACACTGAAGCTTTCTTT. This encodes CASSHLGRNTEAFF.

CDR3 sequence: CASSAVNTEAFF. The CDR3 DNA is TGTGCCAGCAGCGCCGTAAACACTGAAGCTTTCTTT. This rearrangement joins TRBV9 to TRBJ1-1; no clear D. This CDR3 spans 12 amino acids. Per the germline V gene, CDR1 is SGDLS and CDR2 is YYNGEE. V lost 3 bases to trimming and J lost 2 bases, with 5 bases between them.

V usage is TRBV30 and J usage is TRBJ2-1; 9 bases are shared with TRBD2. V was clipped by 5 bases and J by 7 bases; unmatched bases: 9. Per the germline V gene, CDR1 is GTSNPN and CDR2 is SVGIG (reference sequence). CDR3 size: 14 residues. The CDR3 here is CAWAGLAGTNEQFF. The CDR3, as DNA: TGTGCCTGGGCAGGGCTAGCGGGGACTAATGAGCAGTTCTTC. The full variable domain, its missing parts supplied by reference TRBV30 and TRBJ2-1, is SQTIHQWPATLVQPVGSPLSLECTVEGTSNPNLYWYRQAAGRGLQLLFYSVGIGQISSEVPQNLSASRPQDRQFILSSKKLLLSDSGFYLCAWAGLAGTNEQFFGPGTRLTVL.

In its sample, this clone was seen a few times. The V gene is TRBV29-1, the J gene TRBJ2-1; no firm D call. Germline CDR1 is SQVTM and CDR2 is ANQGSEA. Trimming shortened V by 4 bases and J by 8 bases, and 12 bases separated the two germline ends. This CDR3 has 12 amino acids. The CDR3 spells CSVVVGFDEQFF. For the CDR3, the DNA is TGCAGCGTTGTAGTGGGGTTCGATGAGCAGTTCTTC.

J is TRBJ2-1 and V is TRBV29-1; 16 bases match TRBD2. V dropped 5 bases and J dropped 10; count of bases not matched to a gene: 5. The germline CDR1 and CDR2 sequences are SQVTM and ANQGSEA. This CDR3 is built from 14 residues. CDR3 in DNA: TGCAGCGTTCTCGGGACTAGCGGGGGGGTAGAGCAGTTCTTC. Translating gives CSVLGTSGGVEQFF.

The CDR3 sequence: CASSGGYNSYNEQFF. In DNA, the CDR3 is TGTGCCAGTTCGGGCGGGTATAACTCCTACAATGAGCAGTTCTTC. This rearrangement joins TRBV11-2 to TRBJ2-1, with D possibly TRBD2 on 5 matching bases. Trimming shortened V by 9 bases and J by 0 bases, and 15 bases separated the two germline ends. The CDR3 extends over 15 amino acids. Germline CDR1 reads SGHAT; CDR2 reads FQNNGV.

The chain has TRBV5-6 and TRBJ2-7, with D hard to call. The V end was cut by 0 bases, the J end by 3 bases, with 10 bases between. Germline V gene data show CDR1 as SGHDT and CDR2 as YYEEEE. This CDR3 is 14 amino acids long. The CDR3 here is CASSLGDTVYEQYF. The CDR3 DNA follows: TGTGCCAGCAGCTTGGGAGACACCGTCTACGAGCAGTACTTC.